These 18 T cell receptor beta chains were all obtained from the same sample, sequenced in a study of blood T cell repertoires in COVID-19. Measured with immunoSEQ multiplex PCR; TCRdb has only the in-frame clones, and not every one. The repertoire holds a few hundred thousand clones, with roughly nine tenths as singletons. The sample was peripheral blood. The origin of the receptors is a man between 60 and 75 years old who had recovered from COVID-19.

This chain uses TRBV5-1 with TRBJ1-1; D unclear. This CDR3 spans 14 amino acids. CDR1 is SGHRS, CDR2 YFSETQ, per germline. Trimming stripped 2 bases from V and 0 bases from J, with 8 bases between. CDR3 amino acids: CASSFGVLNTEAFF. CDR3 nucleotide sequence: TGCGCCAGCAGCTTCGGGGTTCTGAACACTGAAGCTTTCTTT.

The J gene is TRBJ2-5, the V gene TRBV5-1; 12 nucleotides align to TRBD2. The CDR3 contains 15 residues. Trimming removed 4 bases from V and 4 bases from J; junction bases left unmatched: 5. Germline values: CDR1 SGHRS, CDR2 YFSETQ. The DNA for the CDR3 is TGCGCCAGCAGCCCCTCGACTAGCGGGGGAGAGACCCAGTACTTC. This codes for CASSPSTSGGETQYF.

This chain uses TRBV19 with TRBJ2-7; the match to TRBD1 covers 9 bases. The V segment lost 6 bases and the J segment 1 base; nucleotides outside the gene matches: 4. Germline values: CDR1 LNHDA, CDR2 SQIVND (reference sequence). The CDR3 sequence is 14 residues long. CDR3 in amino acids: CASRTGTGSYEQYF. In DNA form, the CDR3 reads TGTGCCAGTAGAACCGGGACAGGGTCCTACGAGCAGTACTTC.

The chain has TRBV10-2 and TRBJ2-1, with 15 bases identical to TRBD2. This CDR3 contains 14 residues. J was trimmed by 9 bases and V by 8 bases; bases with no gene match: 5. Germline CDR1 WSHSY, CDR2 SAAADI. CDR3 residues: CASRTSGGAPEQFF. DNA of the CDR3: TGCGCCAGCCGGACTAGCGGGGGGGCCCCTGAGCAGTTCTTC.

DNA for the CDR3: TGTGCCTGGAATCAGGGGAACTCTGGAAACACCATATATTTT. Its translation is CAWNQGNSGNTIYF. The chain is built from TRBV30 and TRBJ1-3; D is perhaps TRBD1 (6 bases). Germline CDR1 GTSNPN, CDR2 SVGIG (reference sequence). Trimming took off 4 bases at V and 0 bases at J, with 10 bases between the two ends. This CDR3 has 14 residues.

The rearrangement joins TRBV27 to TRBJ1-2; the match to TRBD1 covers 7 bases. J lost 3 bases, V lost 6 bases, and 7 bases had no gene match. CDR1 and CDR2 (germline): MNHEY, SMNVEV (reference sequence). The CDR3 loop spans 14 amino acids. The chain's CDR3 is CASRLTGIDYGYTF. CDR3 coding DNA: TGTGCCAGCAGATTGACAGGGATCGACTATGGCTACACCTTC.

In its sample, this clone was seen once. This chain uses TRBV13 with TRBJ2-7, with 10 bases that match TRBD2. V trimming: 5 bases; J trimming: 2 bases; junction bases outside the gene matches: 9. Germline CDR1 is PRHDT and CDR2 is FYEKMQ (reference sequence). The CDR3 is 16 amino acids. Here the CDR3 DNA reads TGTGCCAGCAGCCCGCGGACTAGCGGCCCGGCCTACGAGCAGTACTTC. It specifies CASSPRTSGPAYEQYF.

The chain links TRBV12-3 or TRBV12-4 to TRBJ1-2, with 7 nucleotides matching TRBD1. The CDR3 consists of 12 residues. With 7 bases clipped from V and 7 bases from J, the junction kept 6 bases outside the gene matches. The CDR3 here is CASTIGTAGYTF. In nucleotides, the CDR3 is TGTGCCAGCACCATCGGGACAGCTGGCTACACCTTC.

The V gene is TRBV19, the J gene TRBJ1-2, with 9 bases matching TRBD1. The V and J ends lost 4 bases and 8 bases, in that order; junction bases with no gene match: 14. The germline V gene encodes CDR1 LNHDA and CDR2 SQIVND (reference sequence). The CDR3 contains 16 residues. This CDR3 reads CASSTPGTGTSGGYTF. The DNA of the CDR3 is TGTGCCAGTAGTACACCCGGGACAGGGACGTCTGGGGGCTACACCTTC.

The V and J genes are TRBV3-1 (or the pseudogene TRBV3-2) and TRBJ1-1, with 7 bases aligning to TRBD1. V shed 2 bases, J shed 4 bases, and the junction held 4 bases outside the gene matches. The CDR3 spans 14 residues. The germline gives CDR1 LGHDT, CDR2 YNNKEL (reference sequence). The CDR3 loop reads CASSQLTGVTEAFF. The CDR3 bases are TGTGCCAGCAGCCAACTCACAGGGGTCACTGAAGCTTTCTTT.

This rearrangement joins TRBV6-2 or TRBV6-3 to TRBJ1-2; a possible D gene is TRBD1 (5 bases). This CDR3 comprises 13 residues. The germline CDR1 and CDR2 sequences are MNHEY and SVGEGT. V was cut by 5 bases and J by 5 bases, with 12 bases left in between. This CDR3 reads CASSPDRAYGYTF. The CDR3 DNA sequence: TGTGCCAGCAGTCCCGACAGAGCTTATGGCTACACCTTC.

About this clone itself: Germline is not matched at one junction end, which may reflect a read error. The chain is built from TRBV6-5 and TRBJ2-7; TRBD2 matches 9 bases. Germline-derived CDR1 and CDR2 are MNHEY and SVGAGI. CDR3 length: 15 amino acids. The CDR3 loop is CASSYFSGGGGEQYF. For the CDR3, the DNA is TGTGCCAGCAGCTACTTTAGCGGGGGTGGAGGCGAGCAGTACTTC.

CDR3 sequence (DNA): TGTGCCTGGAGCTTCGACAAGGACACTGAAGCTTTCTTT. It codes for CAWSFDKDTEAFF. The chain is built from TRBV30 and TRBJ1-1; no clear D gene. V was cut by 3 bases and J by 3 bases, with 11 bases left in between. The CDR3 contains 13 residues. CDR1 and CDR2 (germline): GTSNPN, SVGIG (reference sequence).

The chain links TRBV7-2 to TRBJ1-1; no clear D gene. Germline loops: CDR1 SGHTA, CDR2 FQGNSA. CDR3 length: 13 amino acids. V lost 5 bases, J lost 7 bases, and 14 bases lay in between. In DNA form, the CDR3 reads TGTGCCAGCAGCCGTCGTCCAGGCCTTGAAGCTTTCTTT. Amino acids: CASSRRPGLEAFF.

The chain carries TRBV5-1 and TRBJ1-2; weak D call: TRBD1 (5 bases). Trimming left V 3 bases short and J 7 bases short, with 13 bases between. The germline V gene encodes CDR1 SGHRS and CDR2 YFSETQ. The CDR3 extends over 13 amino acids. The CDR3: CASSSGLGGGYTF. CDR3 bases: TGCGCCAGCAGCTCCGGACTCGGGGGTGGCTACACCTTC.

This sequence joins TRBV3-1 (or the pseudogene TRBV3-2) and TRBJ1-5; D perhaps matches TRBD1 (5 bases). V lost 4 bases and J lost 7, with 17 bases in between. Per germline, CDR1 LGHDT and CDR2 YNNKEL (reference sequence). The CDR3 sequence is 15 residues long. CDR3 region: CASSRGGVPGQPQHF. CDR3 nucleotides: TGTGCCAGCAGCCGCGGGGGGGTGCCTGGCCAGCCCCAGCATTTT.

The chain recombines TRBV11-1 with TRBJ2-3; 12 nucleotides agree with TRBD2. There are 16 residues in the CDR3. J was trimmed by 4 bases and V by 5 bases; bases with no gene match: 7. CDR1 and CDR2 (germline): SGHAT, FQDESV (reference sequence). The CDR3 protein is CASSLLAGGRADTQYF. CDR3 sequence (DNA): TGTGCCAGCAGCCTACTAGCGGGGGGCAGGGCAGATACGCAGTATTTT.

The rearrangement joins TRBV10-2 to TRBJ2-3; 9 nucleotides line up with TRBD2. The V and J ends lost 5 bases and 3 bases, in that order; junction bases with no gene match: 3. CDR1 and CDR2 (germline): WSHSY, SAAADI. The CDR3 runs 14 residues. The CDR3, as DNA: TGCGCCAGCAGTAGGCTAGCGGGGACAGATACGCAGTATTTT. As protein: CASSRLAGTDTQYF.